The entry below gives a single T cell receptor beta chain sequence along with its context. The target antigen is unknown. This entry comes from a study of T cell repertoires in cytomegalovirus infection. General study findings and limits: Carriers of CMV plus the relevant HLA were identified by cumulative public TCR beta family frequency.

TCRdb independently ran MiXCR on the reads; one entry per CDR3 protein. The table records fewer than 550,000 distinct CDR3 sequences, about 10% of them present only once. The CDR3 is 15 amino acids. The V end was cut by 0 bases, the J end by 0 bases, with 6 bases between. Germline CDR1 reads LGHDT; CDR2 reads YNNKEL (reference sequence). The chain carries TRBV3-1 and TRBJ1-3; no clear D. The source material was PBMCs. The clonotype originates from a human donor in good health (CMV status not recorded). Some clones in this sample may be carry-over from other donors' samples. The CDR3 here is CASSQDQSSGNTIYF. As DNA, the CDR3 is TGTGCCAGCAGCCAAGATCAGAGCTCTGGAAACACCATATATTTT.